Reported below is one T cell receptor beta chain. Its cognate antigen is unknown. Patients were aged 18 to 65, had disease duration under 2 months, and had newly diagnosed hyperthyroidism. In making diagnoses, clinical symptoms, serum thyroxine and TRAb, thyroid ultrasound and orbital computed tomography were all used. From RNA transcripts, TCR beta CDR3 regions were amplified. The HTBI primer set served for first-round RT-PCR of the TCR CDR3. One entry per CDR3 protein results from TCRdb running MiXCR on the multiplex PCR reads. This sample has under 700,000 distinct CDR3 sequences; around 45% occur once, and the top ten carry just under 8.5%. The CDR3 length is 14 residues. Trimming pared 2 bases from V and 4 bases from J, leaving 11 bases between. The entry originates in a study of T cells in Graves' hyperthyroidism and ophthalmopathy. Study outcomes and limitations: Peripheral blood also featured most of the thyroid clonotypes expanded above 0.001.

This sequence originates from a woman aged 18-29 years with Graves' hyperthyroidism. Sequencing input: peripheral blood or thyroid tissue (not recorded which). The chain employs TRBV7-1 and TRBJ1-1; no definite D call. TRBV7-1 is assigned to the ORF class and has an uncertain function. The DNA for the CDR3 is TGTGCCAGCAGCTCAAGAAGGGAGGGCACTGAAGCTTTCTTT. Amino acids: CASSSRREGTEAFF.